This is a list of T cell receptor beta chains from one sample in a study of CD8 T cells in ankylosing spondylitis. TCRdb processed the 5' RACE reads anew with MiXCR; each CDR3 protein has one entry. The sample has about 88,000 distinct CDR3 sequences, around 25% seen once; the top ten hold approximately 59%. Sequences were obtained from blood, either unsorted or a sorted T cell fraction (not recorded which). These receptors originate from a male donor with ankylosing spondylitis or in good health (not recorded which). Both conserved end residues are part of each CDR3. The D gene is left open where the match is weak. The size entry is marked missing in some rows and otherwise reads once, few, many or a size class.

v_call: TRBV20-1
d_call: TRBD2
clone_size: NA
j_call: TRBJ2-2
cdr3_aa: CSATTSGSANTGELFF
cdr3_nt: TGCAGTGCTACGACTAGCGGGAGCGCGAACACCGGGGAGCTGTTTTTT

v_call: TRBV5-5
d_call: NA
clone_size: NA
j_call: TRBJ1-4
cdr3_aa: CASSLTTIGKLFF
cdr3_nt: TGTGCCAGCAGCTTGACCACGATAGGAAAACTGTTTTTT

v_call: TRBV29-1
d_call: NA
clone_size: few
j_call: TRBJ1-1
cdr3_aa: CSGKNTGGENTEAFF
cdr3_nt: TGCAGCGGCAAGAATACGGGGGGCGAGAACACTGAAGCTTTCTTT

v_call: TRBV6-2/TRBV6-3
d_call: NA
clone_size: NA
j_call: TRBJ2-2
cdr3_aa: CASSQTSGELFF
cdr3_nt: TGTGCCAGCAGTCAAACTAGCGGGGAGCTGTTTTTT

v_call: TRBV5-1
d_call: TRBD2
clone_size: NA
j_call: TRBJ2-1
cdr3_aa: CASDGGTSGSLGYNEQFF
cdr3_nt: TGCGCCTCAGATGGAGGGACTAGCGGGTCTCTTGGGTACAATGAGCAGTTCTTC

v_call: TRBV7-2
d_call: NA
clone_size: NA
j_call: TRBJ2-1
cdr3_aa: CASSLGSSHNEQFF
cdr3_nt: TGTGCCAGCAGCTTAGGCAGTAGCCACAATGAGCAGTTCTTC

v_call: TRBV5-1
d_call: TRBD2
clone_size: few
j_call: TRBJ2-6
cdr3_aa: CASRRTSGPSGANVLTF
cdr3_nt: TGCGCCAGCAGACGGACTAGCGGGCCCTCTGGGGCCAACGTCCTGACTTTC

v_call: TRBV13
d_call: NA
clone_size: NA
j_call: TRBJ1-5
cdr3_aa: CASSSGGDNQPQHF
cdr3_nt: TGTGCCAGCAGCTCCGGGGGGGACAATCAGCCCCAGCATTTT

v_call: TRBV5-1
d_call: TRBD1
clone_size: NA
j_call: TRBJ2-7
cdr3_aa: CASSLAPGQGQSEQYF
cdr3_nt: TGCGCCAGCAGCTTGGCCCCGGGACAGGGTCAGTCCGAGCAGTACTTC

v_call: TRBV6-5
d_call: NA
clone_size: NA
j_call: TRBJ2-1
cdr3_aa: CASSYRENSYNEQFF
cdr3_nt: TGTGCCAGCAGTTATCGGGAGAACTCCTACAATGAGCAGTTCTTC

v_call: TRBV20-1
d_call: NA
clone_size: few
j_call: TRBJ2-7
cdr3_aa: CSIEEGRQYF
cdr3_nt: TGCAGTATAGAGGAGGGGAGGCAGTACTTC

v_call: TRBV20-1
d_call: NA
clone_size: few
j_call: TRBJ1-2
cdr3_aa: CSATFDGYTF
cdr3_nt: TGCAGTGCCACTTTCGATGGCTACACCTTC

v_call: TRBV12-3/TRBV12-4
d_call: NA
clone_size: NA
j_call: TRBJ1-5
cdr3_aa: CASSFRRGRGNQPQHF
cdr3_nt: TGTGCCAGCAGTTTCCGGAGGGGGAGAGGGAATCAGCCCCAGCATTTT

v_call: TRBV9
d_call: TRBD2
clone_size: NA
j_call: TRBJ2-1
cdr3_aa: CASSTRGDSYNEQFF
cdr3_nt: TGTGCCAGCAGCACGCGGGGGGACTCCTACAATGAGCAGTTCTTC

v_call: TRBV7-9
d_call: NA
clone_size: NA
j_call: TRBJ2-1
cdr3_aa: CASSQEVLGYNEQFF
cdr3_nt: TGTGCCAGCAGCCAGGAGGTTCTCGGCTACAATGAGCAGTTCTTC

v_call: TRBV2
d_call: NA
clone_size: NA
j_call: TRBJ1-1
cdr3_aa: CASSEEGEVTEAFF
cdr3_nt: TGTGCCAGCAGTGAGGAGGGGGAGGTCACTGAAGCTTTCTTT

v_call: TRBV11-2
d_call: NA
clone_size: NA
j_call: TRBJ1-4
cdr3_aa: CASSLGGNEKLFF
cdr3_nt: TGTGCCAGCAGCTTGGGAGGGAACGAAAAACTGTTTTTT

v_call: TRBV5-1
d_call: TRBD2
clone_size: NA
j_call: TRBJ2-3
cdr3_aa: CASSLATSAADTQYF
cdr3_nt: TGCGCCAGCAGCTTGGCGACTAGCGCTGCAGATACGCAGTATTTT

v_call: TRBV5-4
d_call: NA
clone_size: few
j_call: TRBJ2-1
cdr3_aa: CASSLEWALGYEQFF
cdr3_nt: TGTGCCAGCAGCTTGGAATGGGCCTTAGGTTATGAGCAGTTCTTC

v_call: TRBV9
d_call: NA
clone_size: NA
j_call: TRBJ2-2
cdr3_aa: CASSVFRDGGELFF
cdr3_nt: TGTGCCAGCAGCGTATTTCGAGATGGCGGGGAGCTGTTTTTT

v_call: TRBV29-1
d_call: TRBD2
clone_size: few
j_call: TRBJ2-3
cdr3_aa: CSVGPAGVADTQYF
cdr3_nt: TGCAGCGTTGGTCCAGCGGGAGTCGCAGATACGCAGTATTTT

v_call: TRBV7-3
d_call: NA
clone_size: few
j_call: TRBJ2-1
cdr3_aa: CASSGSYNEQFF
cdr3_nt: TGTGCCAGCAGCGGGAGTTACAATGAGCAGTTCTTC

v_call: TRBV5-1
d_call: NA
clone_size: many
j_call: TRBJ2-3
cdr3_aa: CASSSTGAGTDTQYF
cdr3_nt: TGCGCCAGCAGCTCTACAGGAGCAGGCACAGATACGCAGTATTTT

v_call: TRBV5-1
d_call: TRBD1
clone_size: few
j_call: TRBJ2-3
cdr3_aa: CASSLGQFTDTQYF
cdr3_nt: TGCGCCAGCAGCCTGGGACAGTTTACAGATACGCAGTATTTT

v_call: TRBV20-1
d_call: TRBD2
clone_size: many
j_call: TRBJ2-3
cdr3_aa: CSARDRSGRWNTQYF
cdr3_nt: TGCAGTGCTAGAGATCGGAGCGGGAGATGGAATACGCAGTATTTT

v_call: TRBV28
d_call: NA
clone_size: NA
j_call: TRBJ2-3
cdr3_aa: CASSPTTGADTQYF
cdr3_nt: TGTGCCAGCAGTCCTACTACGGGGGCCGATACGCAGTATTTT

v_call: TRBV27
d_call: NA
clone_size: NA
j_call: TRBJ1-5
cdr3_aa: CASSLGWDQPQHF
cdr3_nt: TGTGCCAGCAGTTTAGGGTGGGATCAGCCCCAGCATTTT

v_call: TRBV20-1
d_call: TRBD2
clone_size: many
j_call: TRBJ2-3
cdr3_aa: CSAHRLAGEADTQYF
cdr3_nt: TGCAGTGCTCACAGACTAGCGGGAGAGGCAGATACGCAGTATTTT

v_call: TRBV5-1
d_call: NA
clone_size: few
j_call: TRBJ2-1
cdr3_aa: CASRQGLGLEQFF
cdr3_nt: TGCGCCAGCCGCCAGGGGTTGGGTCTGGAGCAGTTCTTC

v_call: TRBV5-8
d_call: TRBD1
clone_size: few
j_call: TRBJ1-2
cdr3_aa: CASSLAETGGESGYTF
cdr3_nt: TGTGCCAGCAGCTTGGCGGAAACAGGGGGGGAGTCAGGCTACACCTTC

v_call: TRBV4-1
d_call: NA
clone_size: NA
j_call: TRBJ2-1
cdr3_aa: CASSQVGNEQFF
cdr3_nt: TGCGCCAGCAGCCAAGTGGGAAATGAGCAGTTCTTC

v_call: TRBV7-8
d_call: TRBD1
clone_size: few
j_call: TRBJ1-1
cdr3_aa: CASSTRRDRGREAFF
cdr3_nt: TGTGCCAGCAGCACTCGCCGGGACAGGGGCCGTGAAGCTTTCTTT

v_call: TRBV15
d_call: TRBD2
clone_size: few
j_call: TRBJ2-2
cdr3_aa: CATRLAANTGELFF
cdr3_nt: TGTGCCACCAGACTAGCGGCGAACACCGGGGAGCTGTTTTTT

v_call: TRBV24-1
d_call: TRBD2
clone_size: few
j_call: TRBJ2-1
cdr3_aa: CATSDGLAVSYNEQFF
cdr3_nt: TGTGCCACCAGTGATGGACTAGCTGTTAGCTACAATGAGCAGTTCTTC

v_call: TRBV7-9
d_call: TRBD2
clone_size: many
j_call: TRBJ2-5
cdr3_aa: CASSSTSQETQYF
cdr3_nt: TGTGCCAGCAGCTCGACTAGCCAGGAGACCCAGTACTTC

v_call: TRBV18
d_call: NA
clone_size: NA
j_call: TRBJ1-2
cdr3_aa: CASSLNRENYGYTF
cdr3_nt: TGTGCCAGCTCATTAAACAGGGAAAACTATGGCTACACCTTC

v_call: TRBV29-1
d_call: TRBD1
clone_size: NA
j_call: TRBJ1-2
cdr3_aa: CSVERTGSPGYTF
cdr3_nt: TGCAGCGTTGAGCGGACAGGCTCACCTGGCTACACCTTC

v_call: TRBV20-1
d_call: TRBD2
clone_size: few
j_call: TRBJ2-2
cdr3_aa: CSANIAGNTGELFF
cdr3_nt: TGCAGTGCCAATATAGCGGGGAACACCGGGGAGCTGTTTTTT

v_call: TRBV5-1
d_call: NA
clone_size: NA
j_call: TRBJ2-1
cdr3_aa: CASSSGRIEQFF
cdr3_nt: TGCGCCAGCAGCTCCGGAAGAATTGAGCAGTTCTTC

v_call: TRBV5-1
d_call: TRBD1
clone_size: NA
j_call: TRBJ2-7
cdr3_aa: CASSSRQGREQYF
cdr3_nt: TGCGCCAGCAGCTCACGACAGGGCCGGGAGCAGTACTTC

v_call: TRBV29-1
d_call: NA
clone_size: few
j_call: TRBJ1-4
cdr3_aa: CSVLTDGQKLFF
cdr3_nt: TGCAGCGTGCTGACAGACGGGCAAAAACTGTTTTTT

v_call: TRBV24-1
d_call: TRBD2
clone_size: many
j_call: TRBJ2-1
cdr3_aa: CATSDFSRGEQFF
cdr3_nt: TGTGCCACCAGTGATTTCTCGCGGGGGGAGCAGTTCTTC

v_call: TRBV20-1
d_call: NA
clone_size: NA
j_call: TRBJ2-2
cdr3_aa: CSARGTRNTGELFF
cdr3_nt: TGCAGTGCCCGTGGGACTCGTAACACCGGGGAGCTGTTTTTT

v_call: TRBV7-2
d_call: NA
clone_size: NA
j_call: TRBJ2-2
cdr3_aa: CASSIQADRNTGELFF
cdr3_nt: TGTGCCAGCAGCATACAGGCAGATCGTAACACCGGGGAGCTGTTTTTT

v_call: TRBV20-1
d_call: NA
clone_size: NA
j_call: TRBJ1-2
cdr3_aa: CSAYRTRGSYGYTF
cdr3_nt: TGCAGTGCTTACAGGACTCGGGGCTCATATGGCTACACCTTC

v_call: TRBV20-1
d_call: TRBD2
clone_size: NA
j_call: TRBJ2-5
cdr3_aa: CSARDLAGVQETQYF
cdr3_nt: TGCAGTGCTAGAGATCTAGCGGGGGTGCAAGAGACCCAGTACTTC

v_call: TRBV15
d_call: TRBD2
clone_size: few
j_call: TRBJ2-3
cdr3_aa: CATSTIGLAGPEATQYF
cdr3_nt: TGTGCCACCAGCACTATCGGACTAGCGGGCCCCGAGGCGACGCAGTATTTT

v_call: TRBV20-1
d_call: NA
clone_size: few
j_call: TRBJ2-7
cdr3_aa: CSALPEVQGLEQYF
cdr3_nt: TGCAGTGCTCTCCCAGAGGTACAGGGACTCGAGCAGTACTTC

v_call: TRBV4-1
d_call: NA
clone_size: few
j_call: TRBJ2-5
cdr3_aa: CASSQGQVSQETQYF
cdr3_nt: TGCGCCAGCAGCCAAGGACAGGTCAGCCAAGAGACCCAGTACTTC

v_call: TRBV20-1
d_call: TRBD1
clone_size: NA
j_call: TRBJ2-5
cdr3_aa: CSARDREETQYF
cdr3_nt: TGCAGTGCACGGGACAGGGAAGAGACCCAGTACTTC

v_call: TRBV5-1
d_call: NA
clone_size: NA
j_call: TRBJ2-7
cdr3_aa: CASSEQGITSEQYF
cdr3_nt: TGCGCCAGCAGCGAACAGGGTATTACTAGCGAGCAGTACTTC

v_call: TRBV10-3
d_call: TRBD1
clone_size: NA
j_call: TRBJ1-1
cdr3_aa: CAISARDRVNTEAFF
cdr3_nt: TGTGCCATCAGTGCCCGGGACAGGGTAAACACTGAAGCTTTCTTT

v_call: TRBV7-9
d_call: NA
clone_size: NA
j_call: TRBJ2-1
cdr3_aa: CASSLASKYNEQFF
cdr3_nt: TGTGCCAGCAGCTTAGCGAGCAAATACAATGAGCAGTTCTTC

v_call: TRBV20-1
d_call: TRBD1
clone_size: few
j_call: TRBJ2-7
cdr3_aa: CSASLGQYYEQYF
cdr3_nt: TGCAGTGCTAGTTTGGGACAGTACTACGAGCAGTACTTC

v_call: TRBV29-1
d_call: TRBD1
clone_size: few
j_call: TRBJ2-2
cdr3_aa: CSVEQGDTGELFF
cdr3_nt: TGCAGCGTTGAACAGGGGGACACCGGGGAGCTGTTTTTT